This TCR beta chain was recorded in a study of cytomegalovirus exposure and HLA in healthy donors. With regard to this clone: The antigen remains undetermined.

Points from the study as a whole: Researchers reportedly found TCR beta sequences accurately predicted most subjects' HLA-A and HLA-B alleles.

For this donor, CMV serostatus was not recorded. The CDR3 covers 16 residues. Per germline, CDR1 MNHNY and CDR2 SVGAGI (reference sequence). Germline trimming cut 0 bases from V and 3 bases from J; bases unmatched to any gene: 0. The PCR had 60 Vbeta and 13 Jbeta primers. Method: immunoSEQ multiplex PCR; TCRdb's copy keeps in-frame clones and lacks some. The table lists 95,000 to 150,000 clones, 77% of them singletons. The sample taken for sequencing was PBMCs. The chain combines TRBV6-6 with TRBJ2-2; 11 bases line up with TRBD2. The source is a human donor in good health. The CDR3 sequence: CASSYSLAGDTGELFF. As DNA, the CDR3 is TGTGCCAGCAGTTACTCACTAGCGGGAGACACCGGGGAGCTGTTTTTT.